This TCR beta chain comes out of a study of sequential checkpoint blockade in melanoma (dated by TCRdb to about 2019). Background for the entire study: In a 1:1 randomization, patients received either first-line nivolumab then ipilimumab (arm A) or ipilimumab then nivolumab (arm B). Maintenance nivolumab was given following each of the two trial sequences.

What the research found in general, with its limitations: Larger, independent patient cohorts are needed to validate the response-prediction model that combines TCR metrics and mutation burden.

Worth noting for this clone: Its antigen remains unidentified. No per-base quality is available; no much larger clone lies one base away.

The CDR3 runs 16 residues from the cysteine to the phenylalanine. The only DNA kept is the CDR3, 48 bases in frame from the first base. Germline trimming amounts to 3 bases on V and 0 bases on J, with 5 as the count of junction bases outside the gene matches. The immunoSEQ Assay was used to immunosequence TCRbeta CDR3 regions from genomic DNA. Prior to high-throughput sequencing, genomic DNA was amplified by bias-controlled multiplex PCR. In the source study's methods: To quantify the absolute abundance of each unique TCRbeta CDR3 region, the sequences were collapsed and filtered. Clonality was defined as 1 minus Pielou's evenness and was calculated using productive rearrangements only. A previously published method was used to identify clones whose frequencies were significantly greater in on-treatment samples than in baseline samples. This is the immuneACCESS table as TCRdb keeps it, with only in-frame sequences that have V and J called. A part of the clones is gone; compared with another copy, unresolved V genes explain less than half, and the rest is unexplained. The DNA was the basis for D and trimming; V, J and clone size are from that table. This sample has some 20,000 clones in its table, and around four fifths of those were observed once. The ten biggest clones cover just over 35% of the sample.

The sample's treatment or condition label, decoded: randomized to nivolumab then ipilimumab (arm A) or the reverse (arm B). Prior DNA-damaging chemotherapy had not been received by any trial patient. Thawed PBMCs were sorted on a FACS Aria II flow cytometer to isolate live CD3+CD8+ cells negative for CD19 and CD56. The samples were obtained from melanoma patients enrolled in CheckMate 064, an open-label, randomized phase II trial testing sequential checkpoint blockade. Leukapheresis was used to collect peripheral blood mononuclear cells, which were then purified with Ficoll-Paque and frozen in human serum with 10% DMSO. Purity of sorted blood CD3+CD8+ cells was verified at >95% immediately after sorting, followed by DNA extraction.

The clonotype was recovered from a human donor with melanoma. This chain joins TRBV23-1 to TRBJ2-3, and 8 junctional nucleotides match TRBD2. Being an ORF, TRBV23-1 has a function that is uncertain. Sequences were derived from CD8+ T cells sorted from blood (inferred from file names), sampled from a patient given nivolumab and ipilimumab in sequence. The nucleotides are TGCGCCAGCAGTCACCCTGGACTAGCTAGCACAGATACGCAGTATTTT. It translates to CASSHPGLASTDTQYF.